This T cell receptor beta chain emerged from a study of blood T cells in healthy people across ages. Per the germline V gene, CDR1 is MGHRA and CDR2 is YSYEKL. Trimming cost V 0 bases and J 4 bases; bases outside gene matches: 9. The CDR3 has 17 amino acids. The authors ran a second PCR of roughly 6 to 12 cycles using a sample-barcoded 5' primer and a J-beta primer mix. TCRdb analysed the 5' RACE reads with MiXCR anew, one entry per CDR3 protein. Found here are over 600,000 distinct CDR3 sequences, about 46% of them singletons; the top ten hold 15% to 20%. The sequenced sample consisted of blood. The TCR comes from a man at least 80 years old in good health. The chain joins TRBV4-1 to TRBJ2-1, with TRBD2 matching 7 bases. The CDR3 DNA reads as TGCGCCAGCAGCCAAGATAGGGCCGGGAGGCCATACAATGAGCAGTTCTTC. Its translation: CASSQDRAGRPYNEQFF.